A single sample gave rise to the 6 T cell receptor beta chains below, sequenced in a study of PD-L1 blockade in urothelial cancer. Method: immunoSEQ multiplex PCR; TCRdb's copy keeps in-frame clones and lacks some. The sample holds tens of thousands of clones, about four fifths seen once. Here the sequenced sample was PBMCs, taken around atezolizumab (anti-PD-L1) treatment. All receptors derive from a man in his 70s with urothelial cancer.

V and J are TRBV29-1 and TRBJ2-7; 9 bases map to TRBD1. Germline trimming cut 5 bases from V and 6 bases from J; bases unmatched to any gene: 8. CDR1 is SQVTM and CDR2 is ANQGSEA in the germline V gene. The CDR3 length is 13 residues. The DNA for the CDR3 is TGCAGCGTTCCGGGACAGGGAGGTATCGAGCAGTACTTC. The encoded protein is CSVPGQGGIEQYF.

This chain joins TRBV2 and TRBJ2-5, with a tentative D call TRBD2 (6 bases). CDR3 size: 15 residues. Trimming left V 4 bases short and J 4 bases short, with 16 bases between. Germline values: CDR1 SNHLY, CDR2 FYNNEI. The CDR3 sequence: CASSGYRDLVETQYF. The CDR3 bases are TGTGCCAGCAGTGGATACCGGGACTTGGTAGAGACCCAGTACTTC.

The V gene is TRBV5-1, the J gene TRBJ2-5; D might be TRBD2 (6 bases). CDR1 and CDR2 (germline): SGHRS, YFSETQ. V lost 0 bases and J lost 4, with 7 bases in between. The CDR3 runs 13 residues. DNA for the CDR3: TGCGCCAGCAGCTTGGAGGAGGGAGAGACCCAGTACTTC. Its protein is CASSLEEGETQYF.

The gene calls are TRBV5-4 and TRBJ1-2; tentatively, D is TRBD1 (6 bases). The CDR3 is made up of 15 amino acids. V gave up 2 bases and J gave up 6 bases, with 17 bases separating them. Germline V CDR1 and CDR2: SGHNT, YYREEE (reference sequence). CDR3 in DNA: TGTGCCAGCAGCTTACAGGGATTTGGCATGAATGGCTACACCTTC. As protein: CASSLQGFGMNGYTF.

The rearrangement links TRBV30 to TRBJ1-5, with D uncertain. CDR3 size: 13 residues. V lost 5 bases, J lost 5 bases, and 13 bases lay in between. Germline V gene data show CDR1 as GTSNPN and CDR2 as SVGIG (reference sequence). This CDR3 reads CAWSTGEDQPQHF. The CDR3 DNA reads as TGTGCCTGGTCTACTGGGGAGGATCAGCCCCAGCATTTT. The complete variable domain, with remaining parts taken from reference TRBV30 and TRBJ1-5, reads SQTIHQWPATLVQPVGSPLSLECTVEGTSNPNLYWYRQAAGRGLQLLFYSVGIGQISSEVPQNLSASRPQDRQFILSSKKLLLSDSGFYLCAWSTGEDQPQHFGDGTRLSIL.

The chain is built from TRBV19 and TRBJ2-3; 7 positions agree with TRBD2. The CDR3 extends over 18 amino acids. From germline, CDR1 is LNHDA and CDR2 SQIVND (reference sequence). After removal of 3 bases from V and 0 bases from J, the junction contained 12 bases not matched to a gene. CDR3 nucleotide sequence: TGTGCCAGTAGTATGGCCTCCCCTTCTAGCGGTAGCACAGATACGCAGTATTTT. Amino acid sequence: CASSMASPSSGSTDTQYF.